A selection of T cell receptor beta chains follows, all from one sample in a study of cytomegalovirus exposure and HLA in healthy donors. Sequencing was performed with immunoSEQ multiplex PCR; in TCRdb, only in-frame clones are kept and a portion is missing. Of over 150,000 clones in the sample, roughly 85% are singletons; the top ten hold 1%. Sequencing was performed on PBMCs. The receptors here all came from a boy aged 2 to 9 in good health and CMV-seronegative. Each CDR3 is given without its conserved first and last residue. D genes are given only for firm matches.

CDR3aa,d_gene,v_gene,j_gene
ASSLGLRDRDTQY,TRBD1,TRBV13,TRBJ2-3
ASSPRLSTSGRAFRYEQY,TRBD2,TRBV18,TRBJ2-7
ASTLTTASGNYGYT,-,TRBV6-4,TRBJ1-2
ASSRTTDVSSYEQY,-,TRBV13,-
ASSLWDRVTDTQY,TRBD1,TRBV5-1,TRBJ2-3
ASSGPGQGGGSPLH,TRBD1,TRBV5-1,TRBJ1-6
ASSLANQQY,-,TRBV5-6,TRBJ2-7
SGHRVNTEAF,-,TRBV29-1,TRBJ1-1
ASSLSGRRAGELF,TRBD2,TRBV11-2,TRBJ2-2
ASSQSLAAGETLYEQY,TRBD2,TRBV4-2,TRBJ2-7
ASSTGGFRFAGELF,TRBD1,TRBV28,TRBJ2-2
SVGNLGIQGVRGTEAF,TRBD1,TRBV29-1,TRBJ1-1
AISGRVASGDTDTQY,TRBD2,TRBV10-3,TRBJ2-3
ASSQAGVGGADTQY,-,TRBV4-1,TRBJ2-3
ASSWTASNYGYT,-,TRBV5-1,TRBJ1-2
ASSPYVTGNEQY,-,TRBV18,TRBJ2-7
ASRDPTGSTEAF,-,TRBV6-1,TRBJ1-1
ASSLLLAGGTTGELF,TRBD2,TRBV5-1,TRBJ2-2
ASSSPGQFLSGANVLT,TRBD1,TRBV7-3,TRBJ2-6
ASSVPLADYNEQF,TRBD2,TRBV6-1,TRBJ2-1
ASSLGQDYSNQPQH,-,TRBV5-6,TRBJ1-5
ASSLVTYGYT,-,TRBV7-9,TRBJ1-2
ASSDRGRGKLF,TRBD1,TRBV27,TRBJ1-4
ASSKEGEGQVTNYGYT,-,TRBV21-1,TRBJ1-2
ASSRTPGSDQPQH,-,TRBV5-1,TRBJ1-5
ASSEGTDYNEQF,-,TRBV6-1,TRBJ2-1
ASSDSGAPGFTYYEQY,TRBD2,TRBV27,TRBJ2-7
ASSSKRTGDEGYT,TRBD1,TRBV5-4,TRBJ1-2
SAGGLANYGYT,-,TRBV29-1,TRBJ1-2
ASRPGDAQPQH,-,TRBV2,TRBJ1-5
AIKRDGADTQY,TRBD2,TRBV10-3,TRBJ2-3
ASSSQGVGEQF,TRBD1,TRBV7-3,TRBJ2-1
SVGGTGTLWDKNIQY,TRBD1,TRBV29-1,TRBJ2-4
ASSSTRDRPSEKLF,TRBD1,TRBV13,TRBJ1-4
ASSLWDRGNQPQH,-,TRBV28,TRBJ1-5
ASRTQRENQPQH,-,TRBV6-6,TRBJ1-5
ASSESQGQPQH,-,TRBV6-1,TRBJ1-5
AISESGSISEKLF,-,TRBV10-3,TRBJ1-4
ASSPETSGLYEQY,TRBD2,TRBV5-4,TRBJ2-7
ASSRPTTGHAYEQY,-,TRBV28,TRBJ2-7
ASSTGIPYNEQF,-,TRBV5-5,TRBJ2-1
ASRMSHLGDEQF,-,TRBV10-2,TRBJ2-1
ASSSTIASGNTIY,-,TRBV19,TRBJ1-3
ASSIPGQGQETQY,TRBD1,TRBV19,TRBJ2-5
AISERQGSTSQETQY,TRBD1,TRBV10-3,TRBJ2-5
AWGTGGTDTQY,TRBD1,TRBV30,TRBJ2-3
ASSFRLAGTDTQY,TRBD2,TRBV2,TRBJ2-3
ASSAGSAQY,-,TRBV9,TRBJ2-5
ASSLGTGSSTEAF,TRBD1,TRBV7-9,TRBJ1-1
ASSRGGPGETQY,TRBD2,TRBV10-1,TRBJ2-5
ASSLPDSSNQPQH,-,TRBV10-2,TRBJ1-5
ASSAWDSSGNTIY,TRBD1,TRBV6-5,TRBJ1-3